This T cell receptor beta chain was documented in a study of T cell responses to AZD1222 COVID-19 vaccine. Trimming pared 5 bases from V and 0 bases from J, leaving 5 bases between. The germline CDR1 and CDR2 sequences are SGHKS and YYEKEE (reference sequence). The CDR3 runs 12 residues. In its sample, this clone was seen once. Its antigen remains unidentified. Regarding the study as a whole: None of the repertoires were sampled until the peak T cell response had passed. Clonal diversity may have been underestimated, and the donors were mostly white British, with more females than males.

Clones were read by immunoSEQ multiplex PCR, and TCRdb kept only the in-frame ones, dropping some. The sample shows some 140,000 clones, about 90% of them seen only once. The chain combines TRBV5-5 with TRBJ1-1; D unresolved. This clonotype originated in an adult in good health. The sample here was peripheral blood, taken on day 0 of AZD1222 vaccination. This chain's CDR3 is CASSSMNTEAFF. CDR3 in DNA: TGTGCCAGCAGTAGTATGAACACTGAAGCTTTCTTT.